These T cell receptor beta chains were read from a single sample in a study of OX40 agonist ivuxolimab in advanced cancers. The assay was immunoSEQ multiplex PCR, and TCRdb's table has in-frame clones only and misses some. The sample shows around 84,000 clones, over 85% of them seen only once. The sample consisted of CD4+ or CD8+ T cells sorted from blood, taken in a trial of the OX40 agonist ivuxolimab. All receptors derive from an adult with an advanced solid tumor such as melanoma, head and neck, liver or kidney cancer. Both conserved end residues are part of each CDR3. A D gene is named only where the DNA matches it firmly. A clone size is listed for some rows: how often the clone was seen (once, few, many), or a class if it is expanded.

d_call: TRBD2; clone_size: -; v_call: TRBV4-3; j_call: TRBJ2-7; cdr3_aa: CASSQVLAGAGYEQYF; cdr3_nt: TGCGCCAGCAGCCAAGTACTGGCGGGAGCGGGGTACGAGCAGTACTTC
d_call: -; clone_size: -; v_call: TRBV2; j_call: TRBJ2-1; cdr3_aa: CASRAEGYNEQFF; cdr3_nt: TGTGCCAGCAGGGCAGAAGGCTACAATGAGCAGTTCTTC
d_call: -; clone_size: -; v_call: TRBV9; j_call: TRBJ2-1; cdr3_aa: CASSVAAGSSYNEQFF; cdr3_nt: TGTGCCAGCAGCGTAGCCGCGGGGAGCTCCTACAATGAGCAGTTCTTC
d_call: TRBD1; clone_size: -; v_call: TRBV7-4; j_call: TRBJ1-2; cdr3_aa: CASSLGGYRGVYGYTF; cdr3_nt: TGTGCCAGCAGCTTAGGCGGCTACAGGGGCGTCTATGGCTACACCTTC
d_call: TRBD1; clone_size: -; v_call: TRBV28; j_call: TRBJ1-3; cdr3_aa: CAGTDSGNTIYF; cdr3_nt: TGTGCCGGGACAGACTCTGGAAACACCATATATTTT
d_call: -; clone_size: medium-sized; v_call: TRBV9; j_call: TRBJ2-7; cdr3_aa: CASSVFVESEQYF; cdr3_nt: TGTGCCAGCAGCGTCTTTGTCGAAAGCGAGCAGTACTTC
d_call: TRBD2; clone_size: -; v_call: TRBV7-3; j_call: TRBJ2-1; cdr3_aa: CASSSPGLAGEVKEGSYNEQFF; cdr3_nt: TGTGCCAGCAGCTCACCGGGACTAGCGGGAGAAGTGAAAGAAGGCTCCTACAATGAGCAGTTCTTC
d_call: -; clone_size: -; v_call: TRBV7-9; j_call: TRBJ1-1; cdr3_aa: CASSLQPGERTEAFF; cdr3_nt: TGTGCCAGCAGCTTACAACCGGGAGAAAGAACTGAAGCTTTCTTT
d_call: -; clone_size: -; v_call: TRBV9; j_call: TRBJ2-2; cdr3_aa: CASSARVLGPGELFF; cdr3_nt: TGTGCCAGCAGCGCCAGGGTACTAGGGCCCGGGGAGCTGTTTTTT
d_call: -; clone_size: once; v_call: TRBV5-1; j_call: TRBJ1-2; cdr3_aa: CASSLSPSDGYTF; cdr3_nt: TGCGCCAGCAGCTTATCCCCTTCGGATGGCTACACCTTC
d_call: -; clone_size: -; v_call: TRBV5-4; j_call: TRBJ1-2; cdr3_aa: CASSLASRGDYGYTF; cdr3_nt: TGTGCCAGCAGCTTGGCTAGCAGGGGTGACTATGGCTACACCTTC
d_call: -; clone_size: -; v_call: TRBV30; j_call: TRBJ2-7; cdr3_aa: CAWSEGSYEQYF; cdr3_nt: TGTGCCTGGAGTGAGGGGTCCTACGAGCAGTACTTC
d_call: -; clone_size: -; v_call: TRBV4-1; j_call: TRBJ1-5; cdr3_aa: CASSQTPTPRNQPQHF; cdr3_nt: TGCGCCAGCAGCCAAACCCCGACCCCTAGAAATCAGCCCCAGCATTTT
d_call: -; clone_size: once; v_call: TRBV5-6; j_call: TRBJ2-7; cdr3_aa: CASSLAISGGHEQYF; cdr3_nt: TGTGCCAGCAGCTTGGCCATCTCCGGGGGCCACGAGCAGTACTTC
d_call: -; clone_size: -; v_call: TRBV14; j_call: TRBJ2-1; cdr3_aa: CASNPIQGANEQFF; cdr3_nt: TGTGCCAGCAACCCCATACAGGGAGCGAATGAGCAGTTCTTC
d_call: -; clone_size: -; v_call: TRBV5-4; j_call: TRBJ2-5; cdr3_aa: CASSAPQETQYF; cdr3_nt: TGTGCCAGCAGCGCCCCCCAAGAGACCCAGTACTTC
d_call: -; clone_size: -; v_call: TRBV7-9; j_call: TRBJ1-1; cdr3_aa: CASSLDRDQAFF; cdr3_nt: TGTGCCAGCAGCTTAGACAGGGACCAAGCTTTCTTT
d_call: TRBD1; clone_size: -; v_call: TRBV4-1; j_call: TRBJ1-2; cdr3_aa: CASSQLGQGDPNYGYTF; cdr3_nt: TGCGCCAGCAGCCAACTAGGACAGGGGGACCCTAACTATGGCTACACCTTC
d_call: -; clone_size: -; v_call: TRBV7-2; j_call: TRBJ2-3; cdr3_aa: CASSLPLGSGTDTQYF; cdr3_nt: TGTGCCAGCAGCTTACCTTTGGGTAGCGGTACAGATACGCAGTATTTT
d_call: TRBD2; clone_size: -; v_call: TRBV5-6; j_call: TRBJ2-7; cdr3_aa: CASSLLLREGSEQYF; cdr3_nt: TGTGCCAGCAGCTTATTGCTGCGGGAGGGCTCCGAGCAGTACTTC
d_call: TRBD1; clone_size: -; v_call: TRBV4-1; j_call: TRBJ2-1; cdr3_aa: CASSQVSLGSGTGVSEQFF; cdr3_nt: TGCGCCAGCAGCCAAGTCTCCCTTGGATCCGGGACAGGGGTCAGTGAGCAGTTCTTC
d_call: -; clone_size: -; v_call: TRBV7-9; j_call: TRBJ2-1; cdr3_aa: CASSLAQGGVNEQFF; cdr3_nt: TGTGCCAGCAGCTTAGCCCAAGGGGGGGTCAATGAGCAGTTCTTC
d_call: -; clone_size: -; v_call: TRBV4-3; j_call: TRBJ2-7; cdr3_aa: CASSQDVGDYEQYF; cdr3_nt: TGCGCCAGCAGCCAAGACGTGGGAGACTACGAGCAGTACTTC
d_call: TRBD1; clone_size: once; v_call: TRBV11-1; j_call: TRBJ2-5; cdr3_aa: CASSPWTGEGETQYF; cdr3_nt: TGTGCCAGCAGCCCGTGGACAGGGGAGGGAGAGACCCAGTACTTC
d_call: TRBD1; clone_size: once; v_call: TRBV7-8; j_call: TRBJ2-5; cdr3_aa: CASSLGQGSVTGETQYF; cdr3_nt: TGTGCCAGCAGCCTGGGACAGGGAAGTGTTACGGGAGAGACCCAGTACTTC
d_call: TRBD2; clone_size: -; v_call: TRBV14; j_call: TRBJ2-1; cdr3_aa: CASSQPEREGGDEQFF; cdr3_nt: TGTGCCAGCAGCCAACCCGAGCGGGAGGGCGGCGATGAGCAGTTCTTC
d_call: TRBD1; clone_size: -; v_call: TRBV11-3; j_call: TRBJ2-3; cdr3_aa: CASSSLGTGNADTQYF; cdr3_nt: TGTGCCAGCAGCTCACTAGGGACAGGGAATGCAGATACGCAGTATTTT
d_call: TRBD2; clone_size: -; v_call: TRBV4-3; j_call: TRBJ2-1; cdr3_aa: CASSQDLGGRAVPFF; cdr3_nt: TGCGCCAGCAGCCAAGACTTGGGCGGGAGGGCCGTTCCGTTCTTC
d_call: -; clone_size: -; v_call: TRBV14; j_call: TRBJ2-1; cdr3_aa: CASSQGGGLKYNEQFF; cdr3_nt: TGTGCCAGCAGCCAAGGAGGGGGACTTAAGTACAATGAGCAGTTCTTC
d_call: -; clone_size: -; v_call: TRBV19; j_call: TRBJ1-5; cdr3_aa: CASSWRRSYDQPQHF; cdr3_nt: TGTGCCAGTAGTTGGAGACGGAGTTATGATCAGCCCCAGCATTTT
d_call: TRBD1; clone_size: -; v_call: TRBV5-1; j_call: TRBJ2-7; cdr3_aa: CASSSGQGQYF; cdr3_nt: TGCGCCAGCAGCTCGGGACAGGGCCAGTACTTC
d_call: -; clone_size: -; v_call: TRBV5-6; j_call: TRBJ2-7; cdr3_aa: CASSLGAEQYF; cdr3_nt: TGTGCCAGCAGCTTGGGCGCCGAGCAGTACTTC
d_call: -; clone_size: -; v_call: TRBV27; j_call: TRBJ2-7; cdr3_aa: CASSSTSTGTYEQYF; cdr3_nt: TGTGCCAGCAGTTCGACAAGCACAGGGACCTACGAGCAGTACTTC
d_call: -; clone_size: -; v_call: TRBV27; j_call: TRBJ1-2; cdr3_aa: CASSLSAGGYTF; cdr3_nt: TGTGCCAGCAGTTTATCAGCGGGGGGCTACACCTTC
d_call: -; clone_size: -; v_call: TRBV28; j_call: TRBJ2-7; cdr3_aa: CASSFEGPYEQYF; cdr3_nt: TGTGCCAGCAGTTTTGAGGGGCCCTACGAGCAGTACTTC
d_call: TRBD1; clone_size: -; v_call: TRBV29-1; j_call: TRBJ2-7; cdr3_aa: CSARTGDGLGQYF; cdr3_nt: TGCAGCGCCCGGACAGGGGACGGACTCGGTCAGTACTTC
d_call: TRBD2; clone_size: -; v_call: TRBV5-6; j_call: TRBJ2-7; cdr3_aa: CASTPGRTRFEQYF; cdr3_nt: TGTGCCAGCACCCCAGGCAGGACTAGGTTCGAGCAGTACTTC
d_call: TRBD1; clone_size: -; v_call: TRBV9; j_call: TRBJ2-3; cdr3_aa: CASSVGQGAGDTQYF; cdr3_nt: TGTGCCAGCAGCGTAGGACAGGGGGCCGGGGATACGCAGTATTTT
d_call: TRBD2; clone_size: -; v_call: TRBV4-2; j_call: TRBJ2-3; cdr3_aa: CASSQKSGQGFTGTSGSPTDTQYF; cdr3_nt: TGTGCCAGCAGCCAGAAGTCAGGACAGGGCTTTACAGGGACTAGCGGGAGCCCCACAGATACGCAGTATTTT